This entry describes one T cell receptor (beta chain). Its antigen is as yet unknown. There are 15 residues in the CDR3. Per germline, CDR1 MNHNS and CDR2 SASEGT. V dropped 4 bases and J dropped 6; count of bases not matched to a gene: 6. The sample comes from a study of cytomegalovirus exposure and HLA in healthy donors. Overall study context: About 80 million unique TCR sequences came from HLA-typed donors in an early release.

PCR was performed using 60 Vbeta and 13 Jbeta primers. Assay: immunoSEQ multiplex PCR; the TCRdb copy retains only in-frame clones and omits some. The sample has some 150,000 clones; just over 70% are singletons. Broader study findings: In all likelihood, a cluster of highly shared sequence variants was a sequencing artifact. A later analysis showed TCR association rates differing by HLA locus, peaking at DRB1 and lowest at HLA-C. As a later analysis revealed, most CMV-associated TCR beta chains appeared HLA-restricted.

The sequence was obtained from a woman under 40 in good health and CMV-seronegative. The rearrangement uses TRBV6-1 and TRBJ2-1; TRBD2 agrees at 10 bases. Sequenced material: PBMCs. This CDR3 reads CASSARRLAGNEQFF. The CDR3 bases are TGTGCCAGCAGTGCGAGGAGACTAGCGGGCAATGAGCAGTTCTTC.